This T cell receptor (beta chain) comes out of a study of cytomegalovirus exposure and HLA in healthy donors. Findings and limits, study-wide: For most TCR beta V segments, an earlier analysis put the productive rate at about 87% or about 30% of the time. Analysis was performed later, and it showed HLA-associated TCR beta chains to be more clonally expanded than equally common others.

Concerning this clone: Its target is not known.

Healthy donors of bone marrow made up the group. With 60 Vbeta and 13 Jbeta primers, the PCR was carried out. Per the original data handling: In a later analysis, tens of millions of unique TCR beta chains included roughly 11 million shared by two or more donors. Some clones are missing from TCRdb's copy, which holds only in-frame ones; the method was immunoSEQ multiplex PCR. V, J and clone size were drawn from that table, and D and trimming were deduced from the DNA. The sample includes over 85,000 clones, less than 80% of them seen just once. V shed 4 bases and J 7 bases; nucleotides not matched to a gene: 10. Germline CDR1 MNHNS, CDR2 SASEGT. CDR3 length: 15 amino acids.

Sequenced material: PBMCs. J is TRBJ2-5 and V is TRBV6-1, with 9 bases identical to TRBD2. This receptor was taken from a man in his forties or fifties in good health and CMV-seronegative. CDR3 loop: CASSVSKRGEGTQYF. DNA for the CDR3: TGTGCCAGCAGTGTGTCTAAGCGGGGGGAAGGGACCCAGTACTTC.